Included here is one T cell receptor beta chain sequence, with context. What antigen it recognizes has not been identified. Nothing much larger sits one base from this clone, and base qualities are not available. To sequence the TCRbeta CDR3 region, genomic DNA was isolated from the sorted cells. The immunoSEQ Assay was used to sequence the TCRbeta CDR3 regions. The clones in this table, taken by TCRdb from immuneACCESS, are in-frame only. Not every clone is retained; where verified, under half of the shortfall comes from an unresolved V gene, and the cause of the rest is unknown. In this sample the table shows roughly 11,000 clones, around four fifths of which occur a single time. Together, the top ten hold more than 9% of the sample. The trial excluded patients who had a history of autoimmune disease or who were on systemic immunosuppression. Peripheral blood for TCR sequencing was drawn from every dose cohort at baseline, at cycle 4 day 1 and at cycle 7 day 1. The samples were taken from a phase I, first-in-human, multicenter, open-label dose-escalation trial of ivuxolimab. Adults with locally advanced or metastatic melanoma, renal cell carcinoma, hepatocellular carcinoma or head and neck squamous cell carcinoma were enrolled in the trial. Before TCR sequencing, CD4+ and CD8+ T cells were separately sorted from peripheral blood.

In the germline V gene, CDR1 corresponds to SGDLS and CDR2 to YYNGEE. The CDR3 holds 15 amino acids from the cysteine to the phenylalanine. Only the CDR3 DNA stays, 45 bases, in frame from base 1. A distance of 15 bases separates the germline ends of V and J, which lose 2 bases and 4 bases respectively. The source of the sample is a study of OX40 agonist ivuxolimab in advanced cancers. The study in broad terms: Ivuxolimab was a fully human IgG2 agonistic monoclonal antibody targeting the costimulatory receptor OX40 (CD134). The point of sequencing TCRbeta in the periphery was to test whether ivuxolimab changed TCR sequence diversity and drove clonal T-cell expansion. Intravenous ivuxolimab was administered to patients every 2 weeks at six dose levels: 0.01, 0.1, 0.3, 1.5, 3 and 10 mg/kg. Patients were allowed to have had prior anti-PD-1, anti-PD-L1 or anti-CTLA-4 therapy, and 30% to 40% of the dose-escalation patients had previously received checkpoint inhibitors. Partial responses were achieved by three dose-escalation patients, of whom one had hepatocellular carcinoma and two had cutaneous melanoma. A male proportion of almost 85% and a mean age of approximately 60 years, ranging from about 23 to 90, were recorded for the dose-escalation cohort. Among the roughly 52 dose-escalation patients, roughly 20 had hepatocellular carcinoma, some 15 melanoma, 9 renal cell carcinoma and 9 head and neck cancer. The paper describes the monotherapy dose-escalation part (N of about 52 patients) of the phase I trial of ivuxolimab. General findings and caveats noted by the study authors: At doses of 0.1 to 3.0 mg/kg, clonal expansion of both CD4+ and CD8+ blood T cells was observed from baseline to week 6. In the 0.1-3.0 mg/kg groups, partial responders were among the patients with the lowest normalized peripheral clonal expansion, particularly in CD8+ T cells. Low levels of normalized T-cell clonal expansion were also seen in some patients who did not respond. After ivuxolimab, expanded clones were on average more numerous among CD8+ T cells than among CD4+ T cells. Antigen specificity was not determined for the clonally expanded peripheral T cells.

Here the sequenced sample was CD4+ or CD8+ T cells sorted from blood, taken in a trial of the OX40 agonist ivuxolimab. This sequence uses TRBV9 and TRBJ2-5; the D gene is possibly TRBD1, with 6 bases matching. This sequence originates from an adult with an advanced solid tumor such as melanoma, head and neck, liver or kidney cancer. The CDR3 loop reads CASSVSLQGRETQYF. DNA sequence: TGTGCCAGCAGCGTTTCACTACAGGGAAGAGAGACCCAGTACTTC.